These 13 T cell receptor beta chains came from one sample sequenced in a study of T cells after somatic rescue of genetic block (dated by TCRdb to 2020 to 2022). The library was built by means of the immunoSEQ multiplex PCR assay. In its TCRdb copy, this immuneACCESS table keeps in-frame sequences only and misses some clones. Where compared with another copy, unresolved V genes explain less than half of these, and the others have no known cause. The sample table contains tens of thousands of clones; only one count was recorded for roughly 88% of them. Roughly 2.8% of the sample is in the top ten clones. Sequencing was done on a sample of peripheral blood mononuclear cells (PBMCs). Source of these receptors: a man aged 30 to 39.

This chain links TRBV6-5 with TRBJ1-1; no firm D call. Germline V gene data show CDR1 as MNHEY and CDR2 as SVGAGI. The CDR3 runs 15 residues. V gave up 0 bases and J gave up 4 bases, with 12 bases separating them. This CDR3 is CASSYSPPPGTEAFF. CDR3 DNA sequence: TGTGCCAGCAGTTACTCGCCCCCCCCCGGCACTGAAGCTTTCTTT.

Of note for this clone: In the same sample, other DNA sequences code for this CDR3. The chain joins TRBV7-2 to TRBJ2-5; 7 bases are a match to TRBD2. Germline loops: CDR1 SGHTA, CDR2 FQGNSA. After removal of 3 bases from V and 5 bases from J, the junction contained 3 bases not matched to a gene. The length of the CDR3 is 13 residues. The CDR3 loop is CASSLGTKETQYF. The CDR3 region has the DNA TGTGCCAGCAGCTTGGGGACTAAGGAGACCCAGTACTTC.

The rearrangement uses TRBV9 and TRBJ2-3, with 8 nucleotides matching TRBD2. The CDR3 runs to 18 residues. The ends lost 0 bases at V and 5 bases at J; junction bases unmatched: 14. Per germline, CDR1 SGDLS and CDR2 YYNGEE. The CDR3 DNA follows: TGTGCCAGCAGCGTAGTTACGGGGGGGCCAAACCGTCTAGATACGCAGTATTTT. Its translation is CASSVVTGGPNRLDTQYF. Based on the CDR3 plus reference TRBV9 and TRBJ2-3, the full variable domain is DSGVTQTPKHLITATGQRVTLRCSPRSGDLSVYWYQQSLDQGLQFLIQYYNGEERAKGNILERFSAQQFPDLHSELNLSSLELGDSALYFCASSVVTGGPNRLDTQYFGPGTRLTVL.

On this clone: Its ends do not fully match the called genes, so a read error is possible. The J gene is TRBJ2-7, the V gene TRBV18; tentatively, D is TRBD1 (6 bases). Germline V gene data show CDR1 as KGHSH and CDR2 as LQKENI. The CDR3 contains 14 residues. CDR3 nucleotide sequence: TGTGCCAGCTCCCCGGACAGATCCGTCTACGGGCAGTACTTC. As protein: CASSPDRSVYGQYF.

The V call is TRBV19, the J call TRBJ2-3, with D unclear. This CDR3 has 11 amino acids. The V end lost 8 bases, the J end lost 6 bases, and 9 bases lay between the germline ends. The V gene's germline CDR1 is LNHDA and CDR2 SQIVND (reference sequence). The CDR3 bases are TGTGCCAGTTCGTCCTGGGATACGCAGTATTTT. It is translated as CASSSWDTQYF.

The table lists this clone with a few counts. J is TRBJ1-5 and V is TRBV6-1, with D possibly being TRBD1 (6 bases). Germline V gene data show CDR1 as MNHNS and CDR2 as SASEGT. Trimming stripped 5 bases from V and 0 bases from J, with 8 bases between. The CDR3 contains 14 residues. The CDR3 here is CASSPRGSNQPQHF. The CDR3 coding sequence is TGTGCCAGCAGTCCCAGGGGTAGCAATCAGCCCCAGCATTTT.

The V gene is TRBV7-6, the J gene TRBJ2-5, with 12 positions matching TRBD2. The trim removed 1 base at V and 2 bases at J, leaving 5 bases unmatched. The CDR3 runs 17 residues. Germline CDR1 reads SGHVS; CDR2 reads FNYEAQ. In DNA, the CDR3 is TGTGCCAGCAGCTTAGGGCTAGCGGGAGGGGGACAAGAGACCCAGTACTTC. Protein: CASSLGLAGGGQETQYF.

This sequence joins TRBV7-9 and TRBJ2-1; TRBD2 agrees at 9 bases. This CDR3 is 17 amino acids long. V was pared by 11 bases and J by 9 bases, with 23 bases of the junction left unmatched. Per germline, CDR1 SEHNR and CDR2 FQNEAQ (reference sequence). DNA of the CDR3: TGTGCCCTACCAAGCGGGCGGCGGGGGGGCCTAGGACGTGAGCAGTTCTTC. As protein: CALPSGRRGGLGREQFF.

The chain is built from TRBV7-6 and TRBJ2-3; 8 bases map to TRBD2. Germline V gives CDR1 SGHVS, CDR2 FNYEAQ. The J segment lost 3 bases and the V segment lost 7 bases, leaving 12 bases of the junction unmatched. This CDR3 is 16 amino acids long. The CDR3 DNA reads TGTGCCAGCAACCTGGGGAGCGGGGGAGCAACAGATACGCAGTATTTT. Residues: CASNLGSGGATDTQYF.

The CDR3 region is CASSSGTGRGYTF. The CDR3 DNA is TGTGCCAGCAGTTCCGGGACAGGTCGAGGCTACACCTTC. The V gene is TRBV6-5, the J gene TRBJ1-2; TRBD1 aligns across 8 bases. The CDR3 runs 13 residues. The V and J ends lost 4 bases and 8 bases, in that order; junction bases with no gene match: 6. Germline loops: CDR1 MNHEY, CDR2 SVGAGI.

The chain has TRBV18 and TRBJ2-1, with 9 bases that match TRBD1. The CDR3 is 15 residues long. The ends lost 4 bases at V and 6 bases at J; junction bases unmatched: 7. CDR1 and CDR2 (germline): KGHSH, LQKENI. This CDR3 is CASSQIRDRVNEQFF. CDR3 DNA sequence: TGTGCCAGCTCACAAATCCGGGACAGGGTCAATGAGCAGTTCTTC.

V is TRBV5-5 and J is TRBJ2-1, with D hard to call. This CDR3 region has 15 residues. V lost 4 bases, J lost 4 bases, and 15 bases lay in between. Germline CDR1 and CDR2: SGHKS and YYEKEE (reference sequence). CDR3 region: CASSTDRGLYNEQFF. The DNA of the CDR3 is TGTGCCAGCAGCACGGACCGAGGCTTATACAATGAGCAGTTCTTC.

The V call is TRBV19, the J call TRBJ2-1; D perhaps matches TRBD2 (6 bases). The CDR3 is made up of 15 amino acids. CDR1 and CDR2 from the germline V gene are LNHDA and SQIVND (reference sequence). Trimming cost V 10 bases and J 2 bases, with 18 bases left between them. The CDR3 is CATQGLLGPYNEQFF. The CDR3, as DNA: TGTGCCACCCAGGGACTCCTTGGCCCCTACAATGAGCAGTTCTTC. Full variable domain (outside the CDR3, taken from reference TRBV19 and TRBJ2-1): DGGITQSPKYLFRKEGQNVTLSCEQNLNHDAMYWYRQDPGQGLRLIYYSQIVNDFQKGDIAEGYSVSREKKESFPLTVTSAQKNPTAFYLCATQGLLGPYNEQFFGPGTRLTVL.